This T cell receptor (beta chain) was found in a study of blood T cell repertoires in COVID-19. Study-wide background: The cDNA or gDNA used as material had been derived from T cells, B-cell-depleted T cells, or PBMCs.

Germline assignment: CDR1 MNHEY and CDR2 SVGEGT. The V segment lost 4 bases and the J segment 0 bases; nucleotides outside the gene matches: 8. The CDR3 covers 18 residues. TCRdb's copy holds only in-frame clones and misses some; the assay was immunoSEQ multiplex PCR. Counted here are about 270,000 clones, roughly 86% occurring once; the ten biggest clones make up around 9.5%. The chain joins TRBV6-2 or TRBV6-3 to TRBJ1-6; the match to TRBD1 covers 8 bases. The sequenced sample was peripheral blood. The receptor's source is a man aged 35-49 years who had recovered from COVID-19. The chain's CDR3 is CASSSGQGRSSYNSPLHF. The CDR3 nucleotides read TGTGCCAGCAGTTCCGGACAGGGCCGGAGCTCCTATAATTCACCCCTCCACTTT.